Below are 17 T cell receptor beta chains sequenced from a single sample in a study of CD8 T cells in Susac syndrome. The RNA, about 0.45 to 1 ug, was put through reverse transcription using random hexamers. TCRdb called the immunoSEQ multiplex PCR reads again in MiXCR, with one record for every CDR3 protein. In the table there are a few hundred thousand distinct CDR3 sequences, around 95% of which are singletons. The sample comprised CD4+ T cells from PBMCs. The receptors shown here come from a human donor with multiple sclerosis.

This chain connects TRBV29-1 to TRBJ1-4; possibly TRBD1 for D (5 bases). In germline, CDR1 is SQVTM, CDR2 ANQGSEA. Trimming removed 5 bases at V and 8 bases at J, with 21 bases between. This CDR3 comprises 15 residues. The CDR3 DNA sequence: TGCAGCGTTTATAATCGGCAGGGAGGTCGGGAAAAACTGTTTTTT. Protein: CSVYNRQGGREKLFF.

The V call is TRBV12-3 or TRBV12-4, the J call TRBJ1-5; D perhaps matches TRBD1 (6 bases). V lost 5 bases to trimming and J lost 4 bases, with 21 bases between them. CDR3 length equals 17 residues. Here the CDR3 DNA reads TGTGCCAGCAGTCTTTCCAGACCGAGGGGGGCGAATCAGCCCCAGCATTTT. Amino acid sequence: CASSLSRPRGANQPQHF.

The V and J genes are TRBV29-1 and TRBJ2-7; a weak D match, TRBD1 (6 bases). The CDR3 length is 12 residues. Germline CDR1 reads SQVTM; CDR2 reads ANQGSEA. V was clipped by 1 base and J by 6 bases, with 10 bases between them. This chain's CDR3 is CSVEVGHREQYF. The CDR3 region has the DNA TGCAGCGTTGAAGTGGGACATCGCGAGCAGTACTTC.

CDR3 sequence reads: CSAQTRDSDEAFF. The CDR3 DNA sequence: TGCAGTGCTCAAACCCGAGACAGCGATGAAGCTTTCTTT. This chain links TRBV20-1 with TRBJ1-1, with D possibly being TRBD1 (5 bases). The ends were cut back, 5 bases at V and 7 bases at J, with 17 bases in the middle. Germline V lookup: CDR1 DFQATT, CDR2 SNEGSKA (reference sequence). There are 13 residues in the CDR3.

The count of this clonotype is one. This chain joins TRBV19 and TRBJ2-3; 13 bases agree with TRBD2. Per the germline V gene, CDR1 is LNHDA and CDR2 is SQIVND (reference sequence). The CDR3 is 16 residues long. The V segment lost 4 bases and the J segment 6 bases; nucleotides outside the gene matches: 7. The DNA for the CDR3 is TGTGCCAGTAGTACGCGGACTAGCGGGAGTGCGGATACGCAGTATTTT. Encoded protein: CASSTRTSGSADTQYF. Filled out from reference TRBV19 and TRBJ2-3, the complete variable domain reads DGGITQSPKYLFRKEGQNVTLSCEQNLNHDAMYWYRQDPGQGLRLIYYSQIVNDFQKGDIAEGYSVSREKKESFPLTVTSAQKNPTAFYLCASSTRTSGSADTQYFGPGTRLTVL.

In nucleotides, the CDR3 is TGTGCCAGCAGCCAAGAAGGGACTGGACGTGGTGGCTACACCTTC. Translating gives CASSQEGTGRGGYTF. The chain uses TRBV4-2 and TRBJ1-2; D possibly corresponds to TRBD1 (5 bases). The CDR3 loop spans 15 amino acids. Germline CDR1 LGHNA, CDR2 YNFKEQ. Trimming removed 0 bases at V and 7 bases at J, with 15 bases between.

The rearrangement links TRBV19 to TRBJ1-1; 9 nucleotides line up with TRBD1. V shed 2 bases and J 4 bases; nucleotides not matched to a gene: 8. CDR1 is LNHDA and CDR2 is SQIVND in the germline V gene (reference sequence). There are 16 residues in the CDR3. The CDR3 loop is CASSIPGTGIGTEAFF. The CDR3 coding sequence is TGTGCCAGTAGTATACCCGGGACAGGGATTGGCACTGAAGCTTTCTTT.

This clonotype has only one observation. The V gene is TRBV9, the J gene TRBJ2-3; 7 nucleotides match TRBD1. V lost 3 bases, J lost 0 bases, and 4 bases stayed unmatched. Germline values: CDR1 SGDLS, CDR2 YYNGEE. The CDR3 has 15 amino acids. Here the CDR3 DNA reads TGTGCCAGCAGCGATCCGGGACAGAGCACAGATACGCAGTATTTT. It is translated as CASSDPGQSTDTQYF.

J is TRBJ1-6 and V is TRBV9; 9 nucleotides agree with TRBD1. CDR3 length: 13 amino acids. Looked up from germline, CDR1 is SGDLS and CDR2 is YYNGEE. V lost 4 bases and J lost 13; bases outside the gene matches: 6. The CDR3 spells CASSPQGAIPLHF. CDR3 bases: TGTGCCAGCAGCCCACAGGGGGCGATTCCCCTCCACTTT.

CDR3 residues: CASSTGTSNEQYF. The CDR3 DNA sequence: TGTGCCAGCAGTACCGGGACAAGCAACGAGCAGTACTTC. The chain is built from TRBV28 and TRBJ2-7; tentatively, D is TRBD1 (6 bases). V lost 5 bases, J lost 5 bases, and 13 bases lay in between. Per germline, CDR1 MDHEN and CDR2 SYDVKM. The CDR3 is made up of 13 amino acids.

This chain joins TRBV19 and TRBJ1-1; possible D gene TRBD1, 5 bases. CDR3 length: 14 amino acids. Trimming removed 7 bases from V and 8 bases from J, with 20 bases in between. CDR1 and CDR2 from the germline V gene are LNHDA and SQIVND (reference sequence). CDR3 nucleotides: TGTGCCAGTAACCAAGACAGTAATTGGCCGGAAGCTTTCTTT. Encoded protein: CASNQDSNWPEAFF.

The chain recombines TRBV10-3 with TRBJ2-5; TRBD2 agrees at 8 bases. This CDR3 has 15 amino acids. The V segment lost 6 bases and the J segment 2 bases; nucleotides outside the gene matches: 8. In germline, CDR1 is ENHRY, CDR2 SYGVKD. CDR3: CAIRAPGLEQETQYF. Here the CDR3 DNA reads TGTGCCATCAGGGCACCGGGACTAGAGCAAGAGACCCAGTACTTC.

The V call is TRBV5-1, the J call TRBJ2-2; possible D gene TRBD1, 5 bases. Germline V gives CDR1 SGHRS, CDR2 YFSETQ. V gave up 0 bases and J gave up 1 base, with 10 bases separating them. The CDR3 has 16 residues. Here the CDR3 DNA reads TGCGCCAGCAGCTTGGAACCAGGGATGAACACCGGGGAGCTGTTTTTT. This sequence encodes CASSLEPGMNTGELFF. Full variable domain (remainder filled in from reference TRBV5-1 and TRBJ2-2): KAGVTQTPRYLIKTRGQQVTLSCSPISGHRSVSWYQQTPGQGLQFLFEYFSETQRNKGNFPGRFSGRQFSNSRSEMNVSTLELGDSALYLCASSLEPGMNTGELFFGEGSRLTVL.

The chain joins TRBV27 to TRBJ1-1; D is uncertain. Trimming took off 4 bases at V and 2 bases at J, with 20 bases between the two ends. CDR1 is MNHEY and CDR2 is SMNVEV in the germline V gene (reference sequence). This CDR3 contains 17 residues. CDR3 in amino acids: CASSSVKGPNFNTEAFF. In DNA, the CDR3 is TGTGCCAGCAGTTCCGTCAAGGGTCCAAACTTCAACACTGAAGCTTTCTTT.

The V call is TRBV5-1, the J call TRBJ1-1; 7 bases align to TRBD1. The CDR3 contains 13 residues. Germline loops: CDR1 SGHRS, CDR2 YFSETQ. V trimming: 7 bases; J trimming: 4 bases; junction bases outside the gene matches: 7. Here the CDR3 reads CASLRAGGTEAFF. CDR3 bases: TGCGCCAGCTTACGAGCAGGGGGCACTGAAGCTTTCTTT.

V gene TRBV27 combines with J gene TRBJ1-2; tentative D call: TRBD1 (5 bases). Per germline, CDR1 MNHEY and CDR2 SMNVEV (reference sequence). The CDR3 is 14 amino acids. With 6 bases removed from V and 5 bases from J, the gap between germline ends came to 16 bases. The CDR3 region is CASRRDGVGYGYTF. The CDR3, as DNA: TGTGCCAGCAGGCGGGACGGCGTCGGATATGGCTACACCTTC.

The J gene is TRBJ1-5, the V gene TRBV24-1; D not certain. The V end lost 10 bases, the J end lost 2 bases, and 8 bases lay between the germline ends. This CDR3 is 12 amino acids long. Germline V gene sequence: CDR1 KGHDR, CDR2 SFDVKD. CDR3 region: CATSGGNQPQHF. In DNA form, the CDR3 reads TGTGCCACATCTGGGGGCAATCAGCCCCAGCATTTT.